These 16 T cell receptor beta chains were sequenced from one sample in a study of cytomegalovirus exposure and HLA in healthy donors. PCR primers comprised 60 Vbeta and 13 Jbeta primers. Assay used: immunoSEQ multiplex PCR; TCRdb lists only in-frame clones, some missing. The table records 220,000 or so clones, 60% to 80% of them present only once. Sequenced: PBMCs. These receptors were taken from a woman in her twenties or thirties in good health and CMV-seronegative.

About this clone: Germline and junction disagree at one end, which may indicate a read error. The chain has TRBV19 and TRBJ2-1; 7 bases line up with TRBD1. Germline V gene sequence: CDR1 LNHDA, CDR2 SQIVND (reference sequence). The CDR3 extends over 14 amino acids. The CDR3 reads CASTIGQAYNEQFF. CDR3 coding DNA: TGTGCCAGTACTATAGGACAGGCTTACAATGAGCAGTTCTTC.

This clone was seen only once. The chain links TRBV28 to TRBJ1-1; a weak D match, TRBD1 (6 bases). The CDR3 extends over 11 amino acids. V was pared by 3 bases and J by 13 bases, with 12 bases between. CDR1 is MDHEN and CDR2 is SYDVKM in the germline V gene. The CDR3 protein is CASSFSRGVFF. DNA for the CDR3: TGTGCCAGCAGTTTTTCCAGGGGCGTTTTCTTT.

Remarks on this clone: A junction boundary mismatches the germline segment, possibly from a read error. The chain joins TRBV18 to TRBJ1-1; weak D call: TRBD1 (6 bases). CDR3 length: 17 amino acids. Germline assignment: CDR1 KGHSH and CDR2 LQKENI. CDR3 loop: CGSSPPETGYMNTEAFF. The CDR3 nucleotides read TGTGGCAGCTCACCACCGGAGACAGGATACATGAACACTGAAGCTTTCTTT. Looking up the rest from reference TRBV18 and TRBJ1-1 gives the full variable domain: NAGVMQNPRHLVRRRGQEARLRCSPMKGHSHVYWYRQLPEEGLKFMVYLQKENIIDESGMPKERFSAEFPKEGPSILRIQQVVRGDSAAYFCGSSPPETGYMNTEAFFGQGTRLTVV.

The chain carries TRBV6-5 and TRBJ2-1; 11 bases line up with TRBD1. The J segment lost 10 bases and the V segment lost 6 bases, leaving 11 bases of the junction unmatched. The V gene's germline CDR1 is MNHEY and CDR2 SVGAGI. CDR3 length: 15 residues. This CDR3 is CASRPRTGGPEEQFF. In DNA form, the CDR3 reads TGTGCCAGCAGGCCGCGGACAGGGGGCCCAGAGGAGCAGTTCTTC.

The V call is TRBV10-3, the J call TRBJ1-4; 10 bases map to TRBD1. CDR1 is ENHRY and CDR2 is SYGVKD in the germline V gene. This CDR3 spans 15 amino acids. The V gene end was trimmed by 1 base and the J gene end by 8 bases; junction bases not matched to a gene: 4. CDR3: CAISEFGQGEEKLFF. Written as DNA, the CDR3 is TGTGCCATCAGTGAGTTCGGACAGGGGGAAGAAAAACTGTTTTTT.

This clone was seen more than once but under ten times. The V call is TRBV7-2, the J call TRBJ1-3; 10 nucleotides agree with TRBD1. V lost 1 base to trimming and J lost 2 bases; unmatched junction nucleotides: 2. Germline CDR1 is SGHTA and CDR2 is FQGNSA. This CDR3 contains 16 residues. This CDR3 reads CASSLVGTGAGNTIYF. Here the CDR3 DNA reads TGTGCCAGCAGCTTAGTGGGGACAGGGGCTGGAAACACCATATATTTT.

The chain combines TRBV6-1 with TRBJ1-2, with D perhaps TRBD1 (6 bases). Per the germline V gene, CDR1 is MNHNS and CDR2 is SASEGT. The ends were cut back, 1 base at V and 4 bases at J, with 10 bases in the middle. CDR3 size: 14 residues. DNA for the CDR3: TGTGCCAGCAGTGAAGTCGTGGGGGCCTATGGCTACACCTTC. Amino acid sequence: CASSEVVGAYGYTF.

The V call is TRBV6-6, the J call TRBJ2-1, with a possible D match to TRBD1 (5 bases). V lost 0 bases to trimming and J lost 6 bases, with 6 bases between them. This CDR3 comprises 13 residues. CDR1 is MNHNY and CDR2 is SVGAGI in the germline V gene (reference sequence). The CDR3, as DNA: TGTGCCAGCAGTTACTCAGGGGCCAATGAGCAGTTCTTC. Protein product: CASSYSGANEQFF.

The chain recombines TRBV30 with TRBJ2-5; D gene uncertain. Germline values: CDR1 GTSNPN, CDR2 SVGIG (reference sequence). The CDR3 spans 14 residues. The V and J ends lost 2 bases and 2 bases respectively, with 12 bases between them. The CDR3 protein is CAWSHAHAQETQYF. The CDR3 DNA is TGTGCCTGGAGTCACGCTCATGCGCAAGAGACCCAGTACTTC.

The chain joins TRBV9 to TRBJ2-5; 11 bases agree with TRBD1. Germline assignment: CDR1 SGDLS and CDR2 YYNGEE. V trimming: 6 bases; J trimming: 4 bases; junction bases outside the gene matches: 8. The CDR3 has 15 residues. The CDR3 region has the DNA TGTGCCAGCACCCCGGGGGGGACAGGGGGAGAGACCCAGTACTTC. This codes for CASTPGGTGGETQYF. The full variable domain, its missing parts supplied by reference TRBV9 and TRBJ2-5, is DSGVTQTPKHLITATGQRVTLRCSPRSGDLSVYWYQQSLDQGLQFLIQYYNGEERAKGNILERFSAQQFPDLHSELNLSSLELGDSALYFCASTPGGTGGETQYFGPGTRLLVL.

The chain recombines TRBV5-8 with TRBJ1-1; TRBD1 matches at 9 bases. CDR3 length: 17 residues. Germline trimming cut 4 bases from V and 2 bases from J; bases unmatched to any gene: 12. Germline CDR1 SGHTS, CDR2 YDEGEE. The CDR3 spells CASSQDRGGSFNTEAFF. The CDR3 DNA reads TGTGCCAGCAGCCAAGACAGGGGGGGCAGCTTTAACACTGAAGCTTTCTTT.

This chain links TRBV10-3 with TRBJ2-2, with D possibly matching TRBD1 (5 bases). Trimming cost V 3 bases and J 0 bases, with 8 bases left between them. The V gene's germline CDR1 is ENHRY and CDR2 SYGVKD. The CDR3 has 15 amino acids. The CDR3, as DNA: TGTGCCATCAGTGACGAGACAGCGAACACCGGGGAGCTGTTTTTT. Encoded protein: CAISDETANTGELFF.

This clone was observed a handful of times. The CDR3 region has the DNA TGTGCCAGCACAGAGCGGGGGGGGAACACAGATACGCAGTATTTT. Residues: CASTERGGNTDTQYF. The chain is built from TRBV7-2 and TRBJ2-3; 10 nucleotides agree with TRBD2. The germline V gene encodes CDR1 SGHTA and CDR2 FQGNSA. This CDR3 region has 15 residues. With V trimmed by 7 bases and J by 2 bases, 6 bases remained unmatched.

There are a few counts of this clone. The V gene is TRBV25-1, the J gene TRBJ2-1; 7 bases agree with TRBD1. CDR3 length equals 15 residues. V was pared by 1 base and J by 5 bases, with 5 bases of the junction left unmatched. Germline V gives CDR1 MGHDK, CDR2 SYGVNS. In DNA form, the CDR3 reads TGTGCCAGCAGTGAATCAGGGGGATCAAACAATGAGCAGTTCTTC. This gives the protein CASSESGGSNNEQFF.

This clone was detected only a few times. The chain carries TRBV9 and TRBJ2-1; no clear D. V was cut by 4 bases and J by 4 bases, with 12 bases left in between. In germline, CDR1 is SGDLS, CDR2 YYNGEE. The length of the CDR3 is 14 residues. The CDR3 loop is CASSPRLEYNEQFF. The CDR3 DNA reads as TGTGCCAGCAGCCCTCGCCTAGAATACAATGAGCAGTTCTTC.

This chain joins TRBV14 and TRBJ1-1; no clear D gene. CDR3 length equals 16 residues. V shed 3 bases and J shed 0 bases, with 14 bases lying between them. Per germline, CDR1 SGHDN and CDR2 FVKESK. This CDR3 is CASSQTLGILNTEAFF. The CDR3 DNA reads as TGTGCCAGCAGCCAGACCCTAGGCATACTGAACACTGAAGCTTTCTTT. Drawing the rest from reference TRBV14 and TRBJ1-1, the complete variable domain is EAGVTQFPSHSVIEKGQTVTLRCDPISGHDNLYWYRRVMGKEIKFLLHFVKESKQDESGMPNNRFLAERTGGTYSTLKVQPAELEDSGVYFCASSQTLGILNTEAFFGQGTRLTVV.